One sample yielded the 10 T cell receptor beta chains listed below, sequenced in a study of tumor and adjacent non-tumor tissue in lung cancer. This sample's RNA came from whole unsorted tissue. More than 3 cm separated this lung sample from the edge of the tumor. The library came from three nested PCR rounds adapted from ARM-PCR protocols. Each CDR3 protein is one row after TCRdb ran MiXCR on the multiplex PCR reads. The data hold about 100,000 distinct CDR3 sequences, with 65% observed a single time. The sequenced sample was distant non-tumor lung tissue. The source of these receptors is a young man with non-small cell lung cancer.

This clonotype was seen ten or more times. This chain connects TRBV6-5 to TRBJ2-1, with TRBD2 matching 10 bases. Looked up from germline, CDR1 is MNHEY and CDR2 is SVGAGI. This CDR3 has 14 residues. The V gene end was trimmed by 7 bases and the J gene end by 9 bases; junction bases not matched to a gene: 9. The CDR3 nucleotides read TGTGCCAGCAATCGCCTAGCGGGAGAGGGTGAGCAGTTCTTC. Its translation is CASNRLAGEGEQFF.

This clonotype was recorded many times. V is TRBV6-6 and J is TRBJ1-1; the match to TRBD1 covers 7 bases. V was clipped by 6 bases and J by 4 bases; unmatched bases: 8. In germline, CDR1 is MNHNY, CDR2 SVGAGI (reference sequence). CDR3 size: 14 residues. For the CDR3, the DNA is TGTGCCAGCAGGCACACAGGGGAGATCACTGAAGCTTTCTTT. This encodes CASRHTGEITEAFF.

This clonotype has a count of ten or more. The chain has TRBV6-1 and TRBJ2-2; 7 positions agree with TRBD2. The ends lost 7 bases at V and 0 bases at J; junction bases unmatched: 8. CDR1 and CDR2 from the germline V gene are MNHNS and SASEGT. CDR3 size: 16 residues. The CDR3 spells CASTRWGRANTGELFF. CDR3 DNA: TGTGCCAGCACCAGATGGGGGAGGGCGAACACCGGGGAGCTGTTTTTT.

The chain couples TRBV11-2 to TRBJ2-3; D might be TRBD1 or TRBD2, each matching 8 bases. Germline V gene sequence: CDR1 SGHAT, CDR2 FQNNGV. This CDR3 comprises 17 residues. The germline V and J ends were trimmed by 3 bases and 6 bases, with 22 bases remaining between them. The CDR3: CASSFGRGRGGQDTQYF. CDR3 DNA: TGTGCCAGCAGCTTCGGCAGGGGGCGCGGGGGGCAGGATACGCAGTATTTT.

About this clonotype itself: This may arise from a read error, as a much more abundant clone is one base away. The chain recombines TRBV10-3 with TRBJ2-3, with D unresolved. The CDR3 consists of 13 residues. CDR1 is ENHRY, CDR2 SYGVKD, per germline. The CDR3 DNA follows: TGTGTCATCAGTGAGTCGAATGTAGATACGCAGTATTTT. It specifies CVISESNVDTQYF.

As regards this clonotype: One end of the junction varies from germline; a read error may be responsible. This sequence joins TRBV12-3 or TRBV12-4 and TRBJ2-3; TRBD2 is a possible D gene (5 bases). This CDR3 comprises 16 residues. The CDR3 here is CVSSLGRLTDSDTQYF. CDR3 bases: TGTGTCAGCAGTTTAGGAAGACTCACGGACTCAGATACGCAGTATTTT.

With regard to this clonotype: A much larger clonotype is one base distant, so this may be a read error. The V and J genes are TRBV4-1 and TRBJ1-6; TRBD1 agrees at 9 bases. Germline V gives CDR1 MGHRA, CDR2 YSYEKL. The length of the CDR3 is 17 residues. The CDR3: CASSEATGGSYNSSLHF. The CDR3 DNA sequence: TGCGCCAGCAGCGAAGCAACAGGGGGCTCCTATAATTCATCCCTCCACTTT.

This clonotype was counted ten times or more. J is TRBJ1-1 and V is TRBV12-3 or TRBV12-4, with D hard to call. The length of the CDR3 is 13 residues. The ends were cut back, 6 bases at V and 1 base at J, with 9 bases in the middle. CDR3 in DNA: TGTGCCAGCAGCCTCACACAGAACACTGAAGCTTTCTTT. This gives the protein CASSLTQNTEAFF.

To note about this clonotype: Just one base apart from a much larger clone, this may be a read error. The V call is TRBV6-6, the J call TRBJ2-2, with TRBD2 matching over 9 bases. Germline CDR1 is MNHNY and CDR2 is SVGAGI (reference sequence). This CDR3 comprises 16 residues. The CDR3: CPSREVAGEYTGELFF. The DNA of the CDR3 is TGTCCCAGCAGAGAGGTAGCGGGAGAGTACACCGGGGAGCTGTTTTTT.

To note about this clonotype: A read error may be the cause here, since a much bigger clone is one base away. The chain is built from TRBV5-1 and TRBJ1-1, with D possibly matching TRBD1 (5 bases). Germline assignment: CDR1 SGHRS and CDR2 YFSETQ. CDR3 length: 15 amino acids. CDR3 region: CASSLRVQGDTEALF. The CDR3 DNA is TGCGCCAGCAGCTTAAGGGTGCAGGGCGACACTGAAGCTTTATTT.